Listed below are T cell receptor beta chains from one sample, sequenced in a study of T cell responses to AZD1222 COVID-19 vaccine. Using immunoSEQ multiplex PCR, the repertoire was profiled, and TCRdb retains in-frame clones only, with some absent. The table shows roughly 150,000 clones, with roughly 90% occurring only once. Sample: peripheral blood, taken 28 days after the second AZD1222 dose. These receptors originate from an adult who received the AZD1222 COVID-19 vaccine. Each CDR3 is given with its conserved first and last residue. Rows may omit the clone size; those that give it use once, few, many or a size class.

CASSTGTAPMGYTF . TRBJ1-2 TRBV6-5
CASGRTGTGDKNIQYF . TRBJ2-4 TRBV27
CASSDDRAETEAFF . TRBJ1-1 TRBV5-1
CASSLNSPTDTQYF . TRBJ2-3 TRBV27
CASSQDRGYQPQHF . TRBJ1-5 TRBV4-1
CAVPCGYTF . TRBJ1-2 TRBV23-1
CASSLKGSSSYEQYF . TRBJ2-7 TRBV7-3
CASSLVDEQYF . TRBJ2-7 TRBV11-2
CASSERRSGRARNEQFF few TRBJ2-1 TRBV28
CASSIFRGTEAFF . TRBJ1-1 TRBV19
CASSVGTRGDETQYF . TRBJ2-5 TRBV9
CASSQQTGLYGYTF . TRBJ1-2 TRBV4-3
CASTRTGDFYEQYF . TRBJ2-7 TRBV27
CASSLGGRGNQPQHF . TRBJ1-5 TRBV5-1
CASSLAGTGGGNQPQHF . TRBJ1-5 TRBV7-9
CATSFRTSGEETQYF . TRBJ2-5 TRBV15
CASSLEGHQEKLFF . TRBJ1-4 TRBV5-6
CASSSGRATDTQYF . TRBJ2-3 TRBV10-1
CARRPLGASDNEQFF . TRBJ2-1 TRBV6-4
CASSQDGLYSNQPQHF . TRBJ1-5 TRBV5-1
CASSEGSRIGNTIYF . TRBJ1-3 TRBV6-1
CASSLDYTLAAYEQYF . TRBJ2-7 TRBV11-2
CASSQERDRANSYGYTF . TRBJ1-2 TRBV4-1
CASSPAVPGQSTNYGYTF . TRBJ1-2 TRBV18
CASSWTGFGEKLFF many TRBJ1-4 TRBV7-9
CASSPTGYGYTF once TRBJ1-2 TRBV9
CSVVQGAYEQYF . TRBJ2-7 TRBV29-1
CAISGGTRGNTIYF few TRBJ1-3 TRBV10-3
CASSQSGVYGYTF . TRBJ1-2 TRBV4-3
CASSPGLVSYEQYF . TRBJ2-7 TRBV5-4
CATSGDRGPTDTQYF . TRBJ2-3 TRBV15
CASRPTGEYGYTF once TRBJ1-2 TRBV5-8
CATSPPGQTYGYTF few TRBJ1-2 TRBV15
CASSILHEGVNTEAFF . TRBJ1-1 TRBV19
CASSQDVLGTGNTIYF few TRBJ1-3 TRBV4-2
CASSLALTYEQYF . TRBJ2-7 TRBV11-2
CASSGLAGLYNEQFF . TRBJ2-1 TRBV18